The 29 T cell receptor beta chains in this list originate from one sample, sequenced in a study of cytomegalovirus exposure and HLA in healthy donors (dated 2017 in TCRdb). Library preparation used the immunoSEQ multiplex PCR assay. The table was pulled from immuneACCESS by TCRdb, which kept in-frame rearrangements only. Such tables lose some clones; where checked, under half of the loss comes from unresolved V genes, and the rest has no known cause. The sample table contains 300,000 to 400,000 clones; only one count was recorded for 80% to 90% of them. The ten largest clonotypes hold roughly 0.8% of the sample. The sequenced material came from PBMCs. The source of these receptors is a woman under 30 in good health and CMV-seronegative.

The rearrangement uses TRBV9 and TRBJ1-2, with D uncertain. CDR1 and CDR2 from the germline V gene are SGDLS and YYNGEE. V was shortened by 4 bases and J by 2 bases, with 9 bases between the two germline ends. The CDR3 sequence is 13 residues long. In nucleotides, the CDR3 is TGTGCCAGCAGCCCGACTACAAACTATGGCTACACCTTC. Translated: CASSPTTNYGYTF.

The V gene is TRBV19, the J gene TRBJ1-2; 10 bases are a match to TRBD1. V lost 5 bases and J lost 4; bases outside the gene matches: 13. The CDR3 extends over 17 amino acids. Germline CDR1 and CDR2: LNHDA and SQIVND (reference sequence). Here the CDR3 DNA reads TGTGCCAGTAGTGCCCTCCGACAGGGGGCGAACATCTATGGCTACACCTTC. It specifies CASSALRQGANIYGYTF. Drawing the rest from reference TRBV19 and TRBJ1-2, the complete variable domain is DGGITQSPKYLFRKEGQNVTLSCEQNLNHDAMYWYRQDPGQGLRLIYYSQIVNDFQKGDIAEGYSVSREKKESFPLTVTSAQKNPTAFYLCASSALRQGANIYGYTFGSGTRLTVV.

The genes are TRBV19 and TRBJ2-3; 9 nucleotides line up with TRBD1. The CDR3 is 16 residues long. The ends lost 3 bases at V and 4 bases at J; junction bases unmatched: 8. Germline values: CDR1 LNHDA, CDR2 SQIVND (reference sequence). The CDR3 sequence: CASSISGTGFADTQYF. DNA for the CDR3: TGTGCCAGTAGTATTTCGGGGACAGGGTTCGCAGATACGCAGTATTTT.

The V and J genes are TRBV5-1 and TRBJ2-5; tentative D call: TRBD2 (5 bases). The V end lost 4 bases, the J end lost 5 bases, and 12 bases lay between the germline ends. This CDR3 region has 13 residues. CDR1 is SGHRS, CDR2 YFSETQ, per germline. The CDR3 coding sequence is TGCGCCAGCAGCGAGGGCCAAGGGGAGACCCAGTACTTC. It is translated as CASSEGQGETQYF.

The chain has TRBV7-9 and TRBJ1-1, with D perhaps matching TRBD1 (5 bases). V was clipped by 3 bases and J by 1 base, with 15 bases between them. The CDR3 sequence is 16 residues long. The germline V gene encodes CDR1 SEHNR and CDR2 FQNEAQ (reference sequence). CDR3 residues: CASSFYRQRRNTEAFF. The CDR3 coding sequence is TGTGCCAGCAGCTTCTACCGACAGCGCCGGAACACTGAAGCTTTCTTT.

The CDR3 DNA reads TGTGCCAGCACCCCGGGGAGGGTCAGCGAGCAGTACTTC. The encoded protein is CASTPGRVSEQYF. The gene calls are TRBV28 and TRBJ2-7; 7 nucleotides match TRBD2. After removal of 7 bases from V and 6 bases from J, the junction contained 9 bases not matched to a gene. CDR3 size: 13 residues. Germline values: CDR1 MDHEN, CDR2 SYDVKM.

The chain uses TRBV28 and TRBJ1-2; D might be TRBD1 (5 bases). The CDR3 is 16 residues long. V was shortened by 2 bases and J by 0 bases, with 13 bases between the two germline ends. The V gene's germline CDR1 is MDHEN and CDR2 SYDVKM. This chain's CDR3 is CASSLPTAYANYGYTF. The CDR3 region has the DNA TGTGCCAGCAGTTTACCGACAGCCTATGCTAACTATGGCTACACCTTC.

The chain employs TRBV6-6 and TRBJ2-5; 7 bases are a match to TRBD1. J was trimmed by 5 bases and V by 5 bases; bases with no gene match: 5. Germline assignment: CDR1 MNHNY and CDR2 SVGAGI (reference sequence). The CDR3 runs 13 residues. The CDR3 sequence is CASSRQGGETQYF. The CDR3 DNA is TGTGCCAGCAGTAGACAGGGCGGGGAGACCCAGTACTTC.

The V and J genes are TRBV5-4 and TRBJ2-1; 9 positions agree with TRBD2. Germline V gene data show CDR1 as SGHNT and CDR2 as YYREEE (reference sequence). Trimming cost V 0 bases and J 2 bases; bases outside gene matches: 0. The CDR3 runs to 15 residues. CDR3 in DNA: TGTGCCAGCAGCTTGGGCGGGGGGGCCTACAATGAGCAGTTCTTC. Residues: CASSLGGGAYNEQFF.

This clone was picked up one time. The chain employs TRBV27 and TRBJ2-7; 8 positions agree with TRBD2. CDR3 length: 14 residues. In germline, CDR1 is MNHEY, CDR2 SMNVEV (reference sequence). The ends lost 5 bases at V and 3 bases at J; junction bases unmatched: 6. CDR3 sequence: CASSRSREGYEQYF. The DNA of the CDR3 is TGTGCCAGCAGTAGGTCACGGGAGGGCTACGAGCAGTACTTC.

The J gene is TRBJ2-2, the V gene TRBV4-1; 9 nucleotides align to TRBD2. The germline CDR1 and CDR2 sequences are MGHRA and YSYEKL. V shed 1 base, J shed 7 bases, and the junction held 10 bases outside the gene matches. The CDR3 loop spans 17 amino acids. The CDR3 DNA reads TGCGCCAGCAGCCAAGGGCCTAGCGGGGCGGTTGGCGGGGAGCTGTTTTTT. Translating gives CASSQGPSGAVGGELFF.

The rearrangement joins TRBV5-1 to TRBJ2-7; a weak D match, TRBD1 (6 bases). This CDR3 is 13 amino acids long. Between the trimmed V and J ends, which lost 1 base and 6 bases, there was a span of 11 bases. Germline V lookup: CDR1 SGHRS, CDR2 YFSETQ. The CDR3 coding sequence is TGCGCCAGCAGCTTGCGGACAGAAACCGAGCAGTACTTC. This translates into CASSLRTETEQYF.

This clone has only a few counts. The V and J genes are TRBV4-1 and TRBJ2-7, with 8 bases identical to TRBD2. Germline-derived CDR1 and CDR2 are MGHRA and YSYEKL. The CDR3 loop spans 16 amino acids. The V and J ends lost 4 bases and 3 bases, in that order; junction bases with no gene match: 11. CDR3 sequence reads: CASSPTSAGDIYEQYF. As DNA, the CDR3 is TGCGCCAGCAGCCCCACCTCAGCGGGAGATATCTACGAGCAGTACTTC.

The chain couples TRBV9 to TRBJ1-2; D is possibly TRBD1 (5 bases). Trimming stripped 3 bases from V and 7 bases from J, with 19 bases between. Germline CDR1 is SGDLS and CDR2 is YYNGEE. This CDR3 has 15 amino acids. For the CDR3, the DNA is TGTGCCAGCAGCGCTCCTAGTACCAGGGTGAGTGGCTACACCTTC. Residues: CASSAPSTRVSGYTF.

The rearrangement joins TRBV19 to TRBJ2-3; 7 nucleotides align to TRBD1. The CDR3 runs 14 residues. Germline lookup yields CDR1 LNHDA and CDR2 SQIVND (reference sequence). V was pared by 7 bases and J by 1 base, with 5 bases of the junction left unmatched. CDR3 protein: CASTRQGGTDTQYF. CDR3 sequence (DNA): TGTGCCAGTACTCGGCAGGGGGGCACAGATACGCAGTATTTT.

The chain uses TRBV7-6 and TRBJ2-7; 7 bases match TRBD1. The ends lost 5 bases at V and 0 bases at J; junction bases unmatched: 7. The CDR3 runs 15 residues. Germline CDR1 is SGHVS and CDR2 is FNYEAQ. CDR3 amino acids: CASSDRDSNSYEQYF. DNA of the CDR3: TGTGCCAGCAGCGATCGGGACAGTAACTCCTACGAGCAGTACTTC.

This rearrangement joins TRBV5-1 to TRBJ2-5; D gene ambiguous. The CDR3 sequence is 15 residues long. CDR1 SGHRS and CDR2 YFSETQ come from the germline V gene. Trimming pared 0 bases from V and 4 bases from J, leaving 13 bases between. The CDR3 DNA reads TGCGCCAGCAGCTTGGGGCCCGTAAATTCAGAGACCCAGTACTTC. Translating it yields CASSLGPVNSETQYF. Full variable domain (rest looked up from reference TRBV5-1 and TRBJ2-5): KAGVTQTPRYLIKTRGQQVTLSCSPISGHRSVSWYQQTPGQGLQFLFEYFSETQRNKGNFPGRFSGRQFSNSRSEMNVSTLELGDSALYLCASSLGPVNSETQYFGPGTRLLVL.

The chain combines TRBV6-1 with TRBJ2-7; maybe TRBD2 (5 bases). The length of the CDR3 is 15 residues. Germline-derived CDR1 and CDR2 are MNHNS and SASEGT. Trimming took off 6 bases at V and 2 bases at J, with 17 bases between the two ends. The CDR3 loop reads CASRDWTDDPYEQYF. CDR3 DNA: TGTGCCAGCAGGGATTGGACTGACGACCCCTACGAGCAGTACTTC.

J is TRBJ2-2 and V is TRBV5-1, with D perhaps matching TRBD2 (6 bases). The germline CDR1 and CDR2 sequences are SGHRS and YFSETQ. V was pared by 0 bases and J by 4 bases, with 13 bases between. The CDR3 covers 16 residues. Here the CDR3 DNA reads TGCGCCAGCAGCTTGGAGGCAGGGAGGAGCACCGGGGAGCTGTTTTTT. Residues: CASSLEAGRSTGELFF.

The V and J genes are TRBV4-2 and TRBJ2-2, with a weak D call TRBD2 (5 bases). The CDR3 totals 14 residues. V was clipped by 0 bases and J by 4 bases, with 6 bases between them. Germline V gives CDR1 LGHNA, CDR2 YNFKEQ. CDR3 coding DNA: TGTGCCAGCAGCCAAGACGCGGGCACCGGGGAGCTGTTTTTT. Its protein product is CASSQDAGTGELFF.

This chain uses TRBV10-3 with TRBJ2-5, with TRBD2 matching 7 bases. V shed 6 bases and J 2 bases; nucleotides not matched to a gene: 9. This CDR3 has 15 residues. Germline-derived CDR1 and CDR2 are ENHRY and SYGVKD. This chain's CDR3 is CAISTTGTTQETQYF. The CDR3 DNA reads TGTGCCATCAGCACTACGGGGACTACTCAAGAGACCCAGTACTTC.

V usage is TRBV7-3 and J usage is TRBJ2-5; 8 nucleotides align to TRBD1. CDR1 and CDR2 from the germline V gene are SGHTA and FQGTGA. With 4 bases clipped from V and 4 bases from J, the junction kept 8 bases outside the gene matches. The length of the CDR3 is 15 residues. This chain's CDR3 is CASSSNRGNGETQYF. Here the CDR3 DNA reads TGTGCCAGCAGCTCCAACAGGGGGAACGGAGAGACCCAGTACTTC.

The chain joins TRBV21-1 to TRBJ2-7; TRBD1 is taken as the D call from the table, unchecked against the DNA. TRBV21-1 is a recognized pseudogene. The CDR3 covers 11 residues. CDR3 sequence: CASSNRDKWYF. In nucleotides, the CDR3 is TGTGCCAGCAGCAATAGGGACAAGTGGTACTTC.

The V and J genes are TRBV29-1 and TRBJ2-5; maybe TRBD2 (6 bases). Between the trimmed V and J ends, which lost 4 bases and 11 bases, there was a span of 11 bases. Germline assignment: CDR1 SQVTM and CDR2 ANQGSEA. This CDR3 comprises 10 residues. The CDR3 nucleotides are TGCAGCGTTGGTGGAGGGCAGCAGTACTTC. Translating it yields CSVGGGQQYF.

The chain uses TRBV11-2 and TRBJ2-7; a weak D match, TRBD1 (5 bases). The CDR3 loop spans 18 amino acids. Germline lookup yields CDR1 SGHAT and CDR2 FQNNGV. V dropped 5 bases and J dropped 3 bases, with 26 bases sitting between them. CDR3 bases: TGTGCCAGCAGCCCGCGACCGGGCGAACAGGCGGAGAACTACGAGCAGTACTTC. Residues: CASSPRPGEQAENYEQYF.

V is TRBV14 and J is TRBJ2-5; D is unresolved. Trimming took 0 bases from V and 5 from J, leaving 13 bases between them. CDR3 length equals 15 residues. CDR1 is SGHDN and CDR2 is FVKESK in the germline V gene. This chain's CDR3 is CASSQDLGHTETQYF. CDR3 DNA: TGTGCCAGCAGCCAAGATCTGGGCCACACGGAGACCCAGTACTTC. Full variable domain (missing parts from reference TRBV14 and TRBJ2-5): EAGVTQFPSHSVIEKGQTVTLRCDPISGHDNLYWYRRVMGKEIKFLLHFVKESKQDESGMPNNRFLAERTGGTYSTLKVQPAELEDSGVYFCASSQDLGHTETQYFGPGTRLLVL.

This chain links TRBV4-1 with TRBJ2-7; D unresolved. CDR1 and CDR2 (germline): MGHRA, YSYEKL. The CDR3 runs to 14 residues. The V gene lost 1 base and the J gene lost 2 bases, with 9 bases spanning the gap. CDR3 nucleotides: TGCGCCAGCAGCCAAGGCGCGCCTACCTACGAGCAGTACTTC. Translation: CASSQGAPTYEQYF.

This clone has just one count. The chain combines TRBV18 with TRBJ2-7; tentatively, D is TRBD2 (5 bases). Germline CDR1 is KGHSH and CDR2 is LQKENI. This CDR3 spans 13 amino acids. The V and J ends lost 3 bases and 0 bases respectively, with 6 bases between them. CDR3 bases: TGTGCCAGCTCACCCGGGGACTCCTACGAGCAGTACTTC. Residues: CASSPGDSYEQYF.

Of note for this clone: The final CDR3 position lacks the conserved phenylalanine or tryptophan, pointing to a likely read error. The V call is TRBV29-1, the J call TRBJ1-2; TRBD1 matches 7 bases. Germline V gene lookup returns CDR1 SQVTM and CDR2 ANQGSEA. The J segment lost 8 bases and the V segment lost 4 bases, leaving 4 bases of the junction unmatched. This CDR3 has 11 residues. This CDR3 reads CSVGQGYGYTL. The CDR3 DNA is TGCAGCGTTGGACAGGGTTACGGCTACACCCTC.